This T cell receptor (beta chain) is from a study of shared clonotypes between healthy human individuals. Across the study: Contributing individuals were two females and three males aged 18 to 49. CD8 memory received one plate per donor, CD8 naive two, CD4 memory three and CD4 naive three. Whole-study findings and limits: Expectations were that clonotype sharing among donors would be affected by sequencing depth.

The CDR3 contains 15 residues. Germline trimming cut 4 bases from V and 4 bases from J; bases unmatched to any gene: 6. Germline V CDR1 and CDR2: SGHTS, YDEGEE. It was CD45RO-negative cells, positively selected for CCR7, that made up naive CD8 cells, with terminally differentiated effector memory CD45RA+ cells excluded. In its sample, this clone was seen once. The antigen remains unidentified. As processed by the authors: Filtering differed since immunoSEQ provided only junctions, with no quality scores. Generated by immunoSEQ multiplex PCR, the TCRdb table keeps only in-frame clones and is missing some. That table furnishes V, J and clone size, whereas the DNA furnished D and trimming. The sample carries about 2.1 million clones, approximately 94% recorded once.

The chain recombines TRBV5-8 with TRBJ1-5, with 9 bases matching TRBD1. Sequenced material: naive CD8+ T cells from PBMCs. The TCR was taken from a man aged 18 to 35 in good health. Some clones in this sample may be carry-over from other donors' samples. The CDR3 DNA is TGTGCCAGCAGCCTCCCCGGGACAGGGAATCAGCCCCAGCATTTT. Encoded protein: CASSLPGTGNQPQHF. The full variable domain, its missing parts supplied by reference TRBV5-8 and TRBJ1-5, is EAGVTQSPTHLIKTRGQQATLRCSPISGHTSVYWYQQALGLGLQFLLWYDEGEERNRGNFPPRFSGRQFPNYSSELNVNALELEDSALYLCASSLPGTGNQPQHFGDGTRLSIL.